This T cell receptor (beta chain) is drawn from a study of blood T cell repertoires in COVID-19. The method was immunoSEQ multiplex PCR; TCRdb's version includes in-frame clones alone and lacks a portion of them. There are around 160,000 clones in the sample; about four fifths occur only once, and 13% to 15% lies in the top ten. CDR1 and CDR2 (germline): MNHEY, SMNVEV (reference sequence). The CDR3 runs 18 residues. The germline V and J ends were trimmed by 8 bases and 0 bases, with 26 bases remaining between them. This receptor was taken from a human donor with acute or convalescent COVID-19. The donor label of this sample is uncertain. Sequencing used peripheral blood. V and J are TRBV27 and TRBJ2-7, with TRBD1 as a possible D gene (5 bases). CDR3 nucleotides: TGTGCCAGCGCGAAAGGGGCCAGTTTAACCGCCAGCTCCTACGAGCAGTACTTC. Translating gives CASAKGASLTASSYEQYF.